Below, 13 T cell receptor beta chains from the same sample are listed, as sequenced in a study of blood T cell repertoires in COVID-19. The method was immunoSEQ multiplex PCR; TCRdb's version includes in-frame clones alone and lacks a portion of them. The sample has hundreds of thousands of clones, approximately 91% seen once. Sequenced sample: PBMCs or T cells enriched from blood (not recorded which). All receptors derive from a woman aged 18-29 years who had been exposed to COVID-19.

This rearrangement joins TRBV28 to TRBJ2-7, with D possibly being TRBD1 (9 bases). Germline CDR1 and CDR2: MDHEN and SYDVKM. Trimming took off 3 bases at V and 3 bases at J, with 42 bases between the two ends. There are 24 residues in the CDR3. In DNA, the CDR3 is TGTGCCAGCAGTTTTTGGGGCGGGACAGGGAAAAGCGGGAGTTACCACCCCCCAGTCTACGAGCAGTACTTC. Protein sequence: CASSFWGGTGKSGSYHPPVYEQYF.

The chain recombines TRBV15 with TRBJ1-1; D possibly corresponds to TRBD1 (5 bases). The CDR3 has 15 residues. The V gene lost 0 bases and the J gene lost 4 bases, with 12 bases spanning the gap. Germline V lookup: CDR1 LNHNV, CDR2 YYDKDF (reference sequence). CDR3 nucleotide sequence: TGTGCCACCAGCAGAGAGGGGTGGGGGGGCACTGAAGCTTTCTTT. Protein: CATSREGWGGTEAFF.

For this clone: Other DNA sequences in this specimen translate into the identical CDR3. The rearrangement uses TRBV19 and TRBJ2-3; D uncertain. Germline V gene data show CDR1 as LNHDA and CDR2 as SQIVND (reference sequence). The CDR3 has 12 amino acids. With 1 base removed from V and 5 bases from J, the gap between germline ends came to 4 bases. The CDR3 DNA sequence: TGTGCCAGTAGTATAGGGAGAGATACGCAGTATTTT. Encoded protein: CASSIGRDTQYF.

This chain joins TRBV4-3 and TRBJ1-5; maybe TRBD1 (5 bases). The CDR3 length is 14 residues. V was pared by 3 bases and J by 6 bases, with 12 bases between. Germline lookup yields CDR1 LGHNA and CDR2 YSLEER. CDR3 protein: CASSQSWGGQPQHF. CDR3 DNA: TGCGCCAGCAGCCAGTCCTGGGGGGGTCAGCCCCAGCATTTT.

This sequence joins TRBV7-9 and TRBJ1-2; D is undetermined. The germline V gene has CDR1 SEHNR and CDR2 FQNEAQ (reference sequence). The CDR3 totals 14 residues. V gave up 2 bases and J gave up 4 bases, with 11 bases separating them. The CDR3 loop reads CASSLSVLSYGYTF. In DNA, the CDR3 is TGTGCCAGCAGCTTAAGCGTGTTGTCCTATGGCTACACCTTC.

This chain joins TRBV5-4 and TRBJ1-3, with a possible D match to TRBD1 (6 bases). The CDR3 contains 16 residues. Trimming took off 4 bases at V and 1 base at J, with 15 bases between the two ends. Germline V CDR1 and CDR2: SGHNT, YYREEE (reference sequence). CDR3 residues: CASSVQGVGSGNTIYF. In DNA, the CDR3 is TGTGCCAGCAGCGTACAGGGAGTCGGATCTGGAAACACCATATATTTT.

The gene calls are TRBV30 and TRBJ1-2; 7 bases map to TRBD1. This CDR3 has 13 residues. V shed 3 bases, J shed 8 bases, and the junction held 9 bases outside the gene matches. The germline V gene encodes CDR1 GTSNPN and CDR2 SVGIG (reference sequence). CDR3 DNA sequence: TGTGCCTGGAGCAGTGGCAGGGGGGTCGGCTACACCTTC. Protein: CAWSSGRGVGYTF.

V is TRBV29-1 and J is TRBJ2-1; maybe TRBD2 (6 bases). The V end lost 8 bases, the J end lost 8 bases, and 28 bases lay between the germline ends. Per the germline V gene, CDR1 is SQVTM and CDR2 is ANQGSEA. There are 16 residues in the CDR3. The CDR3 region is CSLEGVRDGGVDEQFF. The CDR3 DNA sequence: TGCAGCCTAGAAGGAGTCCGGGACGGAGGGGTAGATGAGCAGTTCTTC.

This chain joins TRBV5-8 and TRBJ1-4, with a weak D call TRBD1 (5 bases). V lost 3 bases, J lost 2 bases, and 11 bases lay in between. The CDR3 is 15 amino acids. CDR1 is SGHTS, CDR2 YDEGEE, per germline. The chain's CDR3 is CASSSMGLTNEKLFF. DNA for the CDR3: TGTGCCAGCAGCTCAATGGGGCTGACTAATGAAAAACTGTTTTTT.

The chain employs TRBV6-5 and TRBJ2-2; a possible D gene is TRBD2 (6 bases). Trimming removed 6 bases at V and 5 bases at J, with 16 bases between. This CDR3 has 15 residues. CDR1 is MNHEY and CDR2 is SVGAGI in the germline V gene. CDR3 coding DNA: TGTGCCAGCAGAAAAGACTCACTAGCAACCGGGGAGCTGTTTTTT. Its translation: CASRKDSLATGELFF.

This clone was picked up one time. As DNA, the CDR3 is TGTGCCAGCAGTTTTGGAGGGGTCGGCAAAAACATTCAGTACTTC. Translated: CASSFGGVGKNIQYF. The V gene is TRBV28, the J gene TRBJ2-4, with D tentatively TRBD2 (6 bases). V was trimmed by 3 bases and J by 3 bases, leaving 12 bases between them. CDR3 length: 15 residues. The V gene's germline CDR1 is MDHEN and CDR2 SYDVKM.

This chain uses TRBV29-1 with TRBJ1-1, with D tentatively TRBD1 (5 bases). CDR3 length: 15 residues. The germline V gene has CDR1 SQVTM and CDR2 ANQGSEA. V was pared by 0 bases and J by 0 bases, with 11 bases between. DNA of the CDR3: TGCAGCGTTGAAGATCGGGGAGGGGTGAACACTGAAGCTTTCTTT. Translated, it gives CSVEDRGGVNTEAFF.

The rearrangement links TRBV4-3 to TRBJ2-3; 14 positions agree with TRBD2. Germline CDR1 LGHNA, CDR2 YSLEER. J lost 4 bases, V lost 3 bases, and 3 bases had no gene match. The CDR3 runs 16 residues. The CDR3 loop reads CASSQETSGGADTQYF. The DNA of the CDR3 is TGCGCCAGCAGCCAGGAGACTAGCGGGGGGGCAGATACGCAGTATTTT.